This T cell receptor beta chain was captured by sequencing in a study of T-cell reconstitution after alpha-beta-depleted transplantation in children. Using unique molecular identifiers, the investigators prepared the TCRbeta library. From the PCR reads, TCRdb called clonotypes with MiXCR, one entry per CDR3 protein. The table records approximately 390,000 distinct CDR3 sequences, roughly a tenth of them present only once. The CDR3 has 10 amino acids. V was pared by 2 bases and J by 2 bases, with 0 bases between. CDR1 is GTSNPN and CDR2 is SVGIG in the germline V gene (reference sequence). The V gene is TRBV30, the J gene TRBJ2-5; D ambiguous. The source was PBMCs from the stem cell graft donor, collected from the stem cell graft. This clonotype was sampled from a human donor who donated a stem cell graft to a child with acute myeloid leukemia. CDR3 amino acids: CAWSQETQYF. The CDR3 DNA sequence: TGTGCCTGGAGTCAAGAGACCCAGTACTTC.